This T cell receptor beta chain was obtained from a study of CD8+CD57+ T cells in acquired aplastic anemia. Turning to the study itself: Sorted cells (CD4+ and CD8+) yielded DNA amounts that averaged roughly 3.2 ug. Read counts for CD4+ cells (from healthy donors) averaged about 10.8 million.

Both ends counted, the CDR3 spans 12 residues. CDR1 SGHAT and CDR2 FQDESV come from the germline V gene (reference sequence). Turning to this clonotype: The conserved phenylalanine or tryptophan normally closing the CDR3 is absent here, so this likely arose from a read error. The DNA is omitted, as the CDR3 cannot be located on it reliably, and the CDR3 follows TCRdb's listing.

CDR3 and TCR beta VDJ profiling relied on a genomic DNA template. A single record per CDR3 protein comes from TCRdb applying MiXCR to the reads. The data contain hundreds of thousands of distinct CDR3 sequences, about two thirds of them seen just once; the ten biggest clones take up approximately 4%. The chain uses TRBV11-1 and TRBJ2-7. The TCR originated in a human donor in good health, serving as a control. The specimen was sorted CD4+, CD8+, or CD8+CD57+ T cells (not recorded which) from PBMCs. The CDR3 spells CASSPYGIEKFI.